This T cell receptor (beta chain) derives from a study of cytomegalovirus exposure and HLA in healthy donors. Here immunoSEQ multiplex PCR was the method, and the copy in TCRdb shows in-frame clones only, minus some. The table lists about 160,000 clones, around 96% of them singletons. V lost 10 bases and J 2 bases, leaving 12 bases between the germline ends. The length of the CDR3 is 13 residues. Germline CDR1 MNHNY, CDR2 SVGAGI (reference sequence). J is TRBJ2-4 and V is TRBV6-6; D remains unclear. The receptor was derived from a woman between 18 and 29 years old in good health and CMV-seronegative. The sequencing sample was made of PBMCs. The CDR3 DNA reads as TGTGCCACTACCACGGAGACCAAAAACATTCAGTACTTC. As protein: CATTTETKNIQYF.